These T cell receptor beta chains were read from a single sample in a study of T-cell memory formation after mild COVID-19. TCRdb reanalysed the 5' RACE reads using MiXCR and keeps one entry per CDR3 protein. Among 350,000 to 500,000 distinct CDR3 sequences listed, more than 20% were seen once. The sequenced sample consisted of PBMCs or a T cell subset sorted from them (not recorded which). The receptors were sampled from an adult woman who had mild COVID-19 (a few samples of this study predate the infection). Cell type and time point are not known. The CDR3 runs from the conserved cysteine through the conserved F or W. Each record gives: clone size, V gene, D gene, J gene, CDR3 protein, CDR3 DNA. The D gene is left open where the match is weak. Rows may omit the clone size; those that give it use once, few, many or a size class.

clone_size: .
v_call: TRBV5-1
d_call: .
j_call: TRBJ2-7
cdr3_aa: CASSLVGEEYEQYF
cdr3_nt: TGCGCCAGCAGCTTGGTGGGGGAAGAGTACGAGCAGTACTTC

clone_size: .
v_call: TRBV9
d_call: .
j_call: TRBJ2-6
cdr3_aa: CASSTQKISGANVLTF
cdr3_nt: TGTGCCAGCAGCACTCAGAAGATCTCTGGGGCCAACGTCCTGACTTTC

clone_size: few
v_call: TRBV9
d_call: TRBD2
j_call: TRBJ2-1
cdr3_aa: CASTPGLAGGEQFF
cdr3_nt: TGTGCCAGCACGCCGGGACTAGCGGGAGGGGAGCAGTTCTTC

clone_size: few
v_call: TRBV7-9
d_call: TRBD1
j_call: TRBJ2-7
cdr3_aa: CASTPGQAPYEQYF
cdr3_nt: TGTGCCAGCACCCCGGGACAGGCGCCCTACGAGCAGTACTTC

clone_size: once
v_call: TRBV6-5
d_call: .
j_call: TRBJ2-5
cdr3_aa: CASSWRGRETQYF
cdr3_nt: TGTGCCAGCAGTTGGAGGGGGCGGGAGACCCAGTACTTC

clone_size: .
v_call: TRBV28
d_call: .
j_call: TRBJ2-1
cdr3_aa: CASSSDRLGEQFF
cdr3_nt: TGTGCCAGCAGTTCCGACAGGCTAGGTGAGCAGTTCTTC

clone_size: few
v_call: TRBV7-9
d_call: .
j_call: TRBJ2-1
cdr3_aa: CASSPPFGSSYNEQFF
cdr3_nt: TGTGCCAGCAGTCCTCCCTTTGGGAGCTCCTACAATGAGCAGTTCTTC

clone_size: few
v_call: TRBV20-1
d_call: .
j_call: TRBJ2-7
cdr3_aa: CSARDLSLGEQYF
cdr3_nt: TGCAGTGCTAGAGATTTAAGTTTGGGTGAGCAGTACTTC

clone_size: few
v_call: TRBV9
d_call: .
j_call: TRBJ2-4
cdr3_aa: CASSVDSGLGTLGNIQYF
cdr3_nt: TGTGCCAGCAGCGTAGATTCAGGGCTTGGGACGTTGGGAAACATTCAGTACTTC

clone_size: .
v_call: TRBV12-3/TRBV12-4
d_call: TRBD2
j_call: TRBJ2-5
cdr3_aa: CASRGGEETQYF
cdr3_nt: TGTGCCAGCAGGGGAGGGGAAGAGACCCAGTACTTC

clone_size: many
v_call: TRBV7-9
d_call: .
j_call: TRBJ1-1
cdr3_aa: CASSSRDTEAFF
cdr3_nt: TGTGCCAGCAGCTCCCGGGACACTGAAGCTTTCTTT

clone_size: .
v_call: TRBV12-3/TRBV12-4
d_call: .
j_call: TRBJ2-7
cdr3_aa: CASSPPTDSYEQYF
cdr3_nt: TGTGCCAGCAGCCCCCCCACAGACTCCTACGAGCAGTACTTC

clone_size: .
v_call: TRBV4-2
d_call: .
j_call: TRBJ2-1
cdr3_aa: CASSQDLGAGNNEQFF
cdr3_nt: TGTGCCAGCAGCCAAGACTTGGGCGCAGGGAACAATGAGCAGTTCTTC

clone_size: .
v_call: TRBV7-9
d_call: TRBD2
j_call: TRBJ2-7
cdr3_aa: CASSPPGGGLAGDLYEQYF
cdr3_nt: TGTGCCAGCAGCCCTCCGGGGGGGGGACTAGCGGGAGATCTATACGAGCAGTACTTC

clone_size: .
v_call: TRBV4-1
d_call: .
j_call: TRBJ1-5
cdr3_aa: CASSQPEQPQHF
cdr3_nt: TGCGCCAGCAGCCAACCTGAGCAGCCCCAGCATTTT

clone_size: few
v_call: TRBV20-1
d_call: TRBD1
j_call: TRBJ2-7
cdr3_aa: CSASWDSFPEQYF
cdr3_nt: TGCAGTGCTAGTTGGGACAGTTTCCCCGAGCAGTACTTC

clone_size: .
v_call: TRBV3-1
d_call: .
j_call: TRBJ2-1
cdr3_aa: CASSQGPPAGSHEQFF
cdr3_nt: TGTGCCAGCAGCCAAGGCCCCCCTGCAGGGTCTCATGAGCAGTTCTTC

clone_size: .
v_call: TRBV7-9
d_call: .
j_call: TRBJ2-1
cdr3_aa: CASSSDNNPYNEQFF
cdr3_nt: TGTGCCAGCAGCTCGGATAATAACCCCTACAATGAGCAGTTCTTC

clone_size: .
v_call: TRBV20-1
d_call: .
j_call: TRBJ2-1
cdr3_aa: CSARVLGNYNEQFF
cdr3_nt: TGCAGTGCTAGAGTCCTAGGGAATTACAATGAGCAGTTCTTC

clone_size: many
v_call: TRBV5-6
d_call: .
j_call: TRBJ2-7
cdr3_aa: CASSFNQGSEQYF
cdr3_nt: TGTGCCAGCAGCTTTAATCAGGGAAGCGAGCAGTACTTC

clone_size: many
v_call: TRBV19
d_call: .
j_call: TRBJ1-4
cdr3_aa: CATGTSQENEKLFF
cdr3_nt: TGTGCCACCGGGACCTCCCAAGAGAATGAAAAACTGTTTTTT

clone_size: .
v_call: TRBV6-5
d_call: .
j_call: TRBJ2-2
cdr3_aa: CASSYLGPTRGELFF
cdr3_nt: TGTGCCAGCAGTTACCTGGGTCCGACCCGGGGGGAGCTGTTTTTT

clone_size: few
v_call: TRBV7-6
d_call: .
j_call: TRBJ2-5
cdr3_aa: CASSFVEGGETQYF
cdr3_nt: TGTGCCAGCAGCTTCGTGGAGGGAGGAGAGACCCAGTACTTC

clone_size: many
v_call: TRBV7-9
d_call: TRBD2
j_call: TRBJ2-1
cdr3_aa: CASSLDLAGGVFF
cdr3_nt: TGTGCCAGCAGCTTAGATTTAGCGGGAGGGGTGTTCTTC

clone_size: .
v_call: TRBV24-1
d_call: .
j_call: TRBJ1-2
cdr3_aa: CATSDHRTTNYGYTF
cdr3_nt: TGTGCCACCAGTGATCACAGGACAACTAACTATGGCTACACCTTC

clone_size: many
v_call: TRBV6-2/TRBV6-3
d_call: .
j_call: TRBJ2-5
cdr3_aa: CASSYSGGQETQYF
cdr3_nt: TGTGCCAGCAGTTACTCGGGAGGACAAGAGACCCAGTACTTC

clone_size: few
v_call: TRBV7-8
d_call: TRBD1
j_call: TRBJ2-6
cdr3_aa: CASSLVPGQAPSSGANVLTF
cdr3_nt: TGTGCCAGCAGCTTAGTCCCGGGACAGGCCCCATCCTCTGGGGCCAACGTCCTGACTTTC

clone_size: .
v_call: TRBV19
d_call: .
j_call: TRBJ1-1
cdr3_aa: CASSMRENTEAFF
cdr3_nt: TGTGCCAGTAGTATGAGGGAGAACACTGAAGCTTTCTTT

clone_size: few
v_call: TRBV14
d_call: .
j_call: TRBJ2-7
cdr3_aa: CASSQDDYEQYF
cdr3_nt: TGTGCCAGCAGCCAAGACGACTACGAGCAGTACTTC

clone_size: few
v_call: TRBV5-6
d_call: TRBD1
j_call: TRBJ1-1
cdr3_aa: CASSLGGGTALNTEAFF
cdr3_nt: TGTGCCAGCAGCTTGGGGGGCGGGACAGCATTGAACACTGAAGCTTTCTTT

clone_size: few
v_call: TRBV7-2
d_call: TRBD1
j_call: TRBJ2-3
cdr3_aa: CASSLVGTGSTDTQYF
cdr3_nt: TGTGCCAGCAGCTTAGTGGGGACAGGGAGCACAGATACGCAGTATTTT

clone_size: .
v_call: TRBV13
d_call: TRBD1
j_call: TRBJ2-7
cdr3_aa: CASSHTGDRAQYF
cdr3_nt: TGTGCCAGCAGCCACACAGGGGACCGAGCGCAGTACTTC

clone_size: once
v_call: TRBV29-1
d_call: TRBD1
j_call: TRBJ2-2
cdr3_aa: CSVESGQFNSGELFF
cdr3_nt: TGCAGCGTTGAATCGGGACAGTTTAATTCCGGGGAGCTGTTTTTT

clone_size: .
v_call: TRBV30
d_call: .
j_call: TRBJ2-3
cdr3_aa: CATNPGVTKDTHTQYF
cdr3_nt: TGTGCTACTAATCCTGGAGTGACGAAGGATACACATACGCAGTATTTT

clone_size: .
v_call: TRBV5-1
d_call: .
j_call: TRBJ1-2
cdr3_aa: CASSLVFPADGYTF
cdr3_nt: TGCGCCAGCAGCTTGGTATTCCCTGCGGATGGCTACACCTTC